This TCR beta chain was identified during a study of blood T cell repertoires in COVID-19. At the level of the study: Recovered Cohort 3 donors showed two negative PCRs, clearance, or symptom resolution. PBMCs, B-cell-depleted T cells, or T cells were the source of the cDNA or gDNA that made up the material.

Unmatched junction bases numbered 2, after V lost 4 bases and J lost 0 bases. CDR3 length: 15 amino acids. From germline, CDR1 is LNHDA and CDR2 SQIVND (reference sequence). Cohorts were assigned according to the clinical history that participants reported. In the original analysis: Reference gene primer amplification in the assay estimated nucleated cell counts. Sequenced by immunoSEQ multiplex PCR; TCRdb stores in-frame clones only, minus some. From that table come the V and J calls and clone size; the DNA was used to work out D and trimming. The sample yields approximately 250,000 clones, more than 75% seen once.

The V gene is TRBV19, the J gene TRBJ2-5; 10 bases are shared with TRBD1. This TCR was sampled from a woman aged 60-70 years in a cohort exposed to, infected with or recovered from COVID-19 (not recorded which). The sequencing sample was made of PBMCs or T cells enriched from blood (not recorded which). The CDR3 loop reads CASSRTGGNQETQYF. The CDR3 DNA reads as TGTGCCAGTAGTAGGACAGGGGGAAACCAAGAGACCCAGTACTTC.